This T cell receptor beta chain was recovered during a study of OX40 agonist ivuxolimab in advanced cancers. The CDR3 extends over 15 amino acids. V was shortened by 0 bases and J by 5 bases, with 13 bases between the two germline ends. CDR1 and CDR2 from the germline V gene are MNHEY and SMNVEV (reference sequence). Study-wide points: Among the lowest levels of clonal expansion were found in partial responders at 0.1-3.0 mg/kg. CD8+ T cells were the subset that, on average, had more expanded clones than CD4+. Some nonresponders additionally presented with little normalized T-cell clonal expansion.

As regards this clone: Antigen unknown.

Generated by immunoSEQ multiplex PCR, the TCRdb table keeps only in-frame clones and is missing some. The sample has 65,000 to 70,000 clones; roughly nine tenths are singletons. This chain joins TRBV27 and TRBJ2-5; D is possibly TRBD2 (6 bases). The TCR comes from an adult with an advanced solid tumor such as melanoma, head and neck, liver or kidney cancer. The specimen was CD4+ or CD8+ T cells sorted from blood, collected in a trial of the OX40 agonist ivuxolimab. The CDR3 nucleotides are TGTGCCAGCAGTTTATCGATTGGGGGGTTGGAGACCCAGTACTTC. It yields the protein CASSLSIGGLETQYF.